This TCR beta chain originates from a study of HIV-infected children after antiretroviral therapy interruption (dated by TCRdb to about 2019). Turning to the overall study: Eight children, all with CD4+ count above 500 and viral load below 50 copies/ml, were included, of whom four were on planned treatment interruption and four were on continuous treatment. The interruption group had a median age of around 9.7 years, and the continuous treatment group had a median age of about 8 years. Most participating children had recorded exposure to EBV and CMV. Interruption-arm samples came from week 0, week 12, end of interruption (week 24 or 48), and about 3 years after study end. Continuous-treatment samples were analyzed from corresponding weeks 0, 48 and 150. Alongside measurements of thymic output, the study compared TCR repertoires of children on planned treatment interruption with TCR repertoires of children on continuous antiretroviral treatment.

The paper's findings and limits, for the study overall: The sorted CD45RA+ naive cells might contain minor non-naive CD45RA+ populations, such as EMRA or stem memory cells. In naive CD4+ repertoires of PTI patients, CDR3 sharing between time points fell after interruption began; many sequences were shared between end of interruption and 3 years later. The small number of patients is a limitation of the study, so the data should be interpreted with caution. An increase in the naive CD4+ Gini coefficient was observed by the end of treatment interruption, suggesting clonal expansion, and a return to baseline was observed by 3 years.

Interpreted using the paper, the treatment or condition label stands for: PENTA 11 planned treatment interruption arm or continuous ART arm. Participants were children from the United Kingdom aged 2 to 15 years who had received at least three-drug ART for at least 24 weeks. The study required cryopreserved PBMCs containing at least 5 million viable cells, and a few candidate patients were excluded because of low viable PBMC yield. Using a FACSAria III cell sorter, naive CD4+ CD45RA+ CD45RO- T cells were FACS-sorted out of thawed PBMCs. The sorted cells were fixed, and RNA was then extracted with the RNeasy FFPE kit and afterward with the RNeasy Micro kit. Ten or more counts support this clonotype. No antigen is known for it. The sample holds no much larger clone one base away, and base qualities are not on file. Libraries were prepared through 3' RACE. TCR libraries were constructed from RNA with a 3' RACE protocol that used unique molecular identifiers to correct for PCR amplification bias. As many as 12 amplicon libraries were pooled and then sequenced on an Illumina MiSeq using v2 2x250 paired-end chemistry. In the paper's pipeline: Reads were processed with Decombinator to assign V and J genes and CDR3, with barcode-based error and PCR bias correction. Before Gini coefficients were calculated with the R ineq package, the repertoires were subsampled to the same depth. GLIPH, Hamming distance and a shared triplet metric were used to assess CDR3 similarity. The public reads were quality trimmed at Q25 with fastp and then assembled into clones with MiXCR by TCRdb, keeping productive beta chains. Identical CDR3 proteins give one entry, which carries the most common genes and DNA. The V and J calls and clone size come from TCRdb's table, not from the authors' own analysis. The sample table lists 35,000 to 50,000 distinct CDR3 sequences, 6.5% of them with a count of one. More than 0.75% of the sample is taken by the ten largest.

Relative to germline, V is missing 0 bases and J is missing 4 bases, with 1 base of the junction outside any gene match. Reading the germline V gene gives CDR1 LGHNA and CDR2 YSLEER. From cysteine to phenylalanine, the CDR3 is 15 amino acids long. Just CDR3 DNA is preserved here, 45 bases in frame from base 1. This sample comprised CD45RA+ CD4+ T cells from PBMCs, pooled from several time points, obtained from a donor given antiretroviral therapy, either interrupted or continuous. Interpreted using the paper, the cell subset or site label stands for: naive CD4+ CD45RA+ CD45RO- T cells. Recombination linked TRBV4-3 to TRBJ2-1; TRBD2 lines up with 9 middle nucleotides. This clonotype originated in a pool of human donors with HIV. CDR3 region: CASSQERGGYNEQFF. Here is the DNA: TGCGCCAGCAGCCAAGAGCGGGGGGGATACAATGAGCAGTTCTTC.